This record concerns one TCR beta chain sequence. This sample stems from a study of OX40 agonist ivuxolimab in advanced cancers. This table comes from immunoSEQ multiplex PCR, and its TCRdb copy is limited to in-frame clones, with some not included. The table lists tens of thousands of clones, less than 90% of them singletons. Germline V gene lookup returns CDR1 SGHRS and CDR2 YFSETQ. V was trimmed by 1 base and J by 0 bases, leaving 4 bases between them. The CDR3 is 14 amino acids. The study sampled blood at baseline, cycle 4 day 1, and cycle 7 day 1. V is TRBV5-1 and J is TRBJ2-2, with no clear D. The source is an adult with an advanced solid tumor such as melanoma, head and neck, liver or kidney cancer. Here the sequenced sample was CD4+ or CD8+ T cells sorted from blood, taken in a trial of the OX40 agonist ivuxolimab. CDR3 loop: CASSLPTNTGELFF. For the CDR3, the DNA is TGCGCCAGCAGCTTGCCAACGAACACCGGGGAGCTGTTTTTT.